A selection of T cell receptor beta chains follows, all from one sample in a study of vaccination effects on CD4 cells after COVID-19. No antigen has been assigned to these receptors. Assay: immunoSEQ multiplex PCR; the TCRdb copy retains only in-frame clones and omits some. The sample lists 7,500 to 10,000 clones, approximately 76% occurring once. Sequenced here: CD4+ T cells from PBMCs cultured without peptide, sampled after COVID-19 vaccination. The receptors were sampled from a human donor who received a COVID-19 vaccine. The CDR3 runs from the conserved cysteine through the conserved F or W. A D gene is named only where the DNA matches it firmly. Not all rows give a size; the values are once, few, many and, for expanded clones, a class.

TRBD1	NA	TRBV6-5	TRBJ1-1	TGTGCCACATTTCCTTTGTGGACAGGGGGCACTGAAGCTTTCTTT	CATFPLWTGGTEAFF
TRBD1	NA	TRBV2	TRBJ2-7	TGTGCCAGCAGCCATCCTAGGACAGGGGGCGAGCAGTACTTC	CASSHPRTGGEQYF
NA	NA	TRBV18	TRBJ1-1	TGTGCCAGCTCACCCCTAAACGGAGGTGGGGTAAACACTGAAGCTTTCTTT	CASSPLNGGGVNTEAFF
NA	NA	TRBV7-8	TRBJ1-2	TGTGCCAGCAGCCCCGTCCTGTCCAGGGGAAACTATGGCTACACCTTC	CASSPVLSRGNYGYTF
TRBD1	NA	TRBV9	TRBJ1-2	TGTGCCAGCAGCAGACAGGGGAACTATGGCTACACCTTC	CASSRQGNYGYTF
NA	NA	TRBV12-5	TRBJ2-7	TGTGCTAGTGGTTCTTCCTACGAGCAGTACTTC	CASGSSYEQYF
NA	NA	TRBV4-1	TRBJ2-6	TGCGCCAGCAGGTCCCTCACGGAAACAGCCGCGGCCAACGTCCTGACTTTC	CASRSLTETAAANVLTF
NA	once	TRBV5-4	TRBJ2-5	TGTGCCAGCAGCTTGGATCCGGGGGGCGAGGAGACCCAGTACTTC	CASSLDPGGEETQYF
NA	NA	TRBV15	TRBJ1-2	TGTGCCACCAGCAGAGAAAGAGGGGATGGCTACACCTTC	CATSRERGDGYTF
NA	NA	TRBV30	TRBJ1-3	TGTGCCTGGAGTGTGAGGGTATCTGGAAACACCATATATTTT	CAWSVRVSGNTIYF
NA	NA	TRBV4-2	TRBJ2-7	TGTGCCAGCAGCCAAGATACGGGGGACTACGAGCAGTACTTC	CASSQDTGDYEQYF
NA	NA	TRBV6-5	TRBJ2-7	TGTGCCAGCAGTTACTCGACCCTCAGGGGATACTACGAGCAGTACTTC	CASSYSTLRGYYEQYF
TRBD2	few	TRBV5-4	TRBJ2-1	TGTGCCAGCAGCTTGAGGTGGGGAGGTGAGACTAGCAGCTACAATGAGCAGTTCTTC	CASSLRWGGETSSYNEQFF
NA	NA	TRBV3-1/TRBV3-2	TRBJ1-1	TGTGCCAGCAGCCACCCCCAGGGTGAAGCTTTCTTT	CASSHPQGEAFF
TRBD1	NA	TRBV29-1	TRBJ2-2	TGCAGCGTGGCCCCCGGGACAGGGACGAGGACCGGGGAGCTGTTTTTT	CSVAPGTGTRTGELFF
NA	NA	TRBV5-1	TRBJ2-1	TGCGCCAGCAGCTTAGGTGGGAGGTCTTTTTCTGAGCAGTTCTTC	CASSLGGRSFSEQFF
TRBD1	few	TRBV6-1	TRBJ1-6	TGTGCCAGCAGTGAAGTCGGGACAGGGTATTCACCCCTCCACTTT	CASSEVGTGYSPLHF
NA	NA	TRBV30	TRBJ1-3	TGTGCCTGGAGCAAGGGGACCTCTGGAAACACCATATATTTT	CAWSKGTSGNTIYF
NA	once	TRBV6-6	TRBJ1-6	TGTGCCAGCAGTTACACCTCGGTTGGGGGTAATTCACCCCTCCACTTT	CASSYTSVGGNSPLHF
TRBD1	NA	TRBV5-1	TRBJ1-5	TGCGCCAGCAGTTTCGGGACAGGAGTTAATCAGCCCCAGCATTTT	CASSFGTGVNQPQHF
NA	NA	TRBV5-1	TRBJ1-1	TGCGCCAGCAGTGATTTGGGGGACGGGGCCACTGAAGCTTTCTTT	CASSDLGDGATEAFF
NA	NA	TRBV28	TRBJ1-5	TGTGCCAGCAGTTTATTCTGGGGAGGTCAGCCCCAGCATTTT	CASSLFWGGQPQHF
TRBD1	NA	TRBV30	TRBJ1-5	TGTGCCTGGAGTGCCGCGGACAGGCGCAATCAGCCCCAGCATTTT	CAWSAADRRNQPQHF
NA	NA	TRBV4-1	TRBJ1-2	TGCGCCAGCAGCCCCCGACAGCCCAACTATGGCTACACCTTC	CASSPRQPNYGYTF
NA	NA	TRBV18	TRBJ1-1	TGTGCCAGCTCACCAGGCCCTTACACTGAAGCTTTCTTT	CASSPGPYTEAFF
TRBD1	NA	TRBV6-5	TRBJ2-7	TGTGCCAGCCGGTTTCTGGGGACAGATTCCTACGAGCAGTACTTC	CASRFLGTDSYEQYF
NA	few	TRBV5-1	TRBJ2-2	TGCGCCAGCAGGGACCCCGGGACAAGGTTCGATGGTCTGTTTTTT	CASRDPGTRFDGLFF
NA	NA	TRBV28	TRBJ2-7	TGTGCCAGCAGTTTAACGACGGGTACCTACGAGCAGTACTTC	CASSLTTGTYEQYF
TRBD2	NA	TRBV5-1	TRBJ2-5	TGCGCCAGCAGTCAGGGAGGGGCCCTAGAGACCCAGTACTTC	CASSQGGALETQYF
TRBD1	NA	TRBV7-9	TRBJ1-1	TGTGCCAGCAGCTTTGGCGGGACAGGGAAAGAGGCTTTCTTT	CASSFGGTGKEAFF
TRBD1	few	TRBV6-6	TRBJ1-2	TGTGCCAGCAGTGTAGGACAGGGGCGGGATGGCTACACCTTC	CASSVGQGRDGYTF
NA	NA	TRBV5-1	TRBJ2-1	TGCGCCAGCAGCTTGTGGGGGAATGAGCAGTTCTTC	CASSLWGNEQFF
NA	NA	TRBV12-3/TRBV12-4	TRBJ1-1	TGTGCCAGCAGTTTCCCAGGATCTGGAGCTTTCTTT	CASSFPGSGAFF
NA	NA	TRBV6-2/TRBV6-3	TRBJ1-1	TGTGCCAGCAGCCAGTCCGGACTTTTTGAAGCTTTCTTT	CASSQSGLFEAFF
TRBD2	once	TRBV6-2/TRBV6-3	TRBJ2-3	TGTGCCAGCACCCCGGGACTAGGAGGTGACACGCAGTATTTT	CASTPGLGGDTQYF
NA	NA	TRBV5-4	TRBJ1-1	TGTGCCAGCAGCTTGGACAATCAGGGTTATGCTGAAGCTTTCTTT	CASSLDNQGYAEAFF
TRBD1	once	TRBV5-1	TRBJ2-1	TGCGCCAGCAGCCCTACCCGGGACAGAATATACAATGAGCAGTTCTTC	CASSPTRDRIYNEQFF
NA	NA	TRBV9	TRBJ1-2	TGTGCCAGCAGCGTAGACAGTAACTATGGCTACACCTTC	CASSVDSNYGYTF
TRBD1	few	TRBV9	TRBJ1-1	TGTGCCAGCAGCGTGACAGGGATGAACACTGAAGCTTTCTTT	CASSVTGMNTEAFF
NA	few	TRBV5-6	TRBJ2-5	TGTGCCAGCAGCTTGGGAGGACAGTCGGGGACCCAGTACTTC	CASSLGGQSGTQYF
NA	NA	TRBV19	TRBJ1-2	TGTGCCAGTAGTATATCCCCGGGGGGTGTAAGCTATGGCTACACCTTC	CASSISPGGVSYGYTF
TRBD1	NA	TRBV15	TRBJ1-2	TGTGCCACCAGCAGAGGCGGGACAGTCGATGGCTACACCTTC	CATSRGGTVDGYTF
NA	NA	TRBV3-1/TRBV3-2	TRBJ2-5	TGTGCCAGCAGCCAAGCTGGTCTAGCGAGGACGGGAGAGACCCAGTACTTC	CASSQAGLARTGETQYF
TRBD1	NA	TRBV5-1	TRBJ2-3	TGCGCCAGCAGCTTGGGACAGGGTCGGGGAGATACGCAGTATTTT	CASSLGQGRGDTQYF
NA	few	TRBV18	TRBJ2-7	TGTGCCAGCTCGCCTCAAGGCACCAGGATAGAGCAGTACTTC	CASSPQGTRIEQYF
TRBD1	NA	TRBV19	TRBJ2-7	TGTGCCAGTAGTATAGCCCCCCAGGGGGAATACGAGCAGTACTTC	CASSIAPQGEYEQYF
NA	NA	TRBV7-9	TRBJ2-1	TGTGCCAGCAGCCCCACTGGGGCAAACAATGAGCAGTTCTTC	CASSPTGANNEQFF
NA	NA	TRBV18	TRBJ2-7	TGTGCCAGCTCATCTCGTCCCGGGACGGGGAACTACGAGCAGTACTTC	CASSSRPGTGNYEQYF
TRBD1	NA	TRBV19	TRBJ1-5	TGTGCCAGTAGTCTCGGACAGGGTCAGAAAAGCAATCAGCCCCAGCATTTT	CASSLGQGQKSNQPQHF
NA	NA	TRBV2	TRBJ2-3	TGTGCCAGCAGTGAAAATGGCGGGACCCACACAGATACGCAGTATTTT	CASSENGGTHTDTQYF
TRBD2	NA	TRBV6-6	TRBJ2-3	TGTGCCAGCAGTCCCGGACTAGCGTCAGATACGCAGTATTTT	CASSPGLASDTQYF
TRBD2	once	TRBV6-2/TRBV6-3	TRBJ2-2	TGTGCCAGCAGTTACTCCCCAATTCTAGCGGGGGGGCTCACCGGGGAGCTGTTTTTT	CASSYSPILAGGLTGELFF
NA	NA	TRBV9	TRBJ2-3	TGTGCCAGCAGCCCTGGACACACAGATACGCAGTATTTT	CASSPGHTDTQYF
NA	few	TRBV4-2	TRBJ1-6	TGTGCCAGCAGCCAAGATCCGGCAGTTGGGAATTCACCCCTCCACTTT	CASSQDPAVGNSPLHF